These T cell receptor beta chains were read from a single sample in a study of blood T cell repertoires in COVID-19. The data were produced by immunoSEQ multiplex PCR, yet TCRdb's version contains in-frame clones alone and is incomplete. The sample consists of 250,000 or so clones, roughly 88% of them appearing once. Sequencing was carried out using peripheral blood. These receptors all come from an older man with acute or convalescent COVID-19. CDR3s include the opening cysteine and the closing phenylalanine or tryptophan. Fields, in order: V gene, D gene, clone size, J gene, CDR3 DNA, CDR3 protein. The D gene is left open where the match is weak. For some rows the clone size is stated as once, few or many, or as a class when expanded; others skip it.

>TRBV5-1|.|.|TRBJ2-3
TGCGCCAGCAGCTTGGCCGTCACAGATACGCAGTATTTT
CASSLAVTDTQYF
>TRBV7-8|TRBD2|.|TRBJ2-1
TGTGCCAGCACCCGAGCGGGAGCCTACAATGAGCAGTTCTTC
CASTRAGAYNEQFF
>TRBV19|.|.|TRBJ1-2
TGTGCCAGTAGTCTAACAGGGCGGACTAACTATGGCTACACCTTC
CASSLTGRTNYGYTF
>TRBV6-6|.|.|TRBJ1-4
TGTGCCAGCACGGGAGGGGAAAAACTGTTTTTT
CASTGGEKLFF
>TRBV4-1|TRBD1|.|TRBJ2-7
TGCGCCAGCAGCGTTGGGACAGCCTACTCCTACGAGCAGTACTTC
CASSVGTAYSYEQYF
>TRBV7-2|TRBD1|.|TRBJ1-5
TGTGCCAGCAGCCCAAACAGGGGGCCAAATCAGCCCCAGCATTTT
CASSPNRGPNQPQHF
>TRBV13|.|.|TRBJ1-2
TGTGCCAGCAGCTTAGGGACAGCTAACTATGGCTACACCTTC
CASSLGTANYGYTF
>TRBV11-2|TRBD1|few|TRBJ1-2
TGTGCCAGCAGCTTAGCAGGGGGCGCGGGAGGCTACACCTTC
CASSLAGGAGGYTF
>TRBV27|TRBD1|.|TRBJ1-2
TGTGCCAGCAGTCCCGACAGGGATTACGATGGCTACACCTTC
CASSPDRDYDGYTF
>TRBV12-3/TRBV12-4|.|.|TRBJ2-2
TGTGCAGGGCGAGGAGGGAACACCGGGGAGCTGTTTTTT
CAGRGGNTGELFF
>TRBV29-1|TRBD1|.|TRBJ2-4
TGCAGCGGTTATTCGCGGACAGGGGCAAAAAACATTCAGTACTTC
CSGYSRTGAKNIQYF
>TRBV5-1|TRBD1|.|TRBJ1-4
TGCGCCAGCGGGACAGGGTCGGGTGAAAAACTGTTTTTT
CASGTGSGEKLFF
>TRBV5-4|TRBD2|.|TRBJ2-5
TGTGCCAGCAGCGTTGGACTAGCGGGGGCCCCTTTGTCCGAGACCCAGTACTTC
CASSVGLAGAPLSETQYF
>TRBV12-3/TRBV12-4|.|.|TRBJ2-5
TGTGCCAGCAGTCTTCCCCCGGGGGAGACCCAGTACTTC
CASSLPPGETQYF
>TRBV5-1|.|.|TRBJ2-2
TGCGCCAGCAGCTTGGGACAGTTCAACACCGGGGAGCTGTTTTTT
CASSLGQFNTGELFF
>TRBV21-1|.|.|TRBJ1-4
TGTGCCAGCGGGAACGGGAACTTT
CASGNGNF
>TRBV4-2|.|once|TRBJ1-2
TGTGCCAGCAGCCAAGATAGGGGCCCGCCCGGCTACACCTTC
CASSQDRGPPGYTF
>TRBV3-1/TRBV3-2|TRBD2|few|TRBJ2-1
TGTGCCAGCAGCCACCCTAGCGGATCCTACAATGAGCAGTTCTTC
CASSHPSGSYNEQFF
>TRBV5-8|TRBD1|.|TRBJ1-4
TGTGCCAGCAGCTTGGGGTCCAGGGGGCGAGAAAAACTGTTTTTT
CASSLGSRGREKLFF
>TRBV14|.|.|TRBJ2-7
TGTGAGCCTATCCGGACAGTCGGTGGGGGTCAGTACTTC
CEPIRTVGGGQYF
>TRBV9|TRBD2|.|TRBJ2-1
TGTGCCAGCAGCGTAGAACTAGCGGGGAGGAATGAGCAGTTCTTC
CASSVELAGRNEQFF
>TRBV2|.|.|TRBJ1-1
TGTGCCAGCAGTACTACCGGGACAATCAGCGCTGAAGCTTTCTTT
CASSTTGTISAEAFF
>TRBV11-2|TRBD1|.|TRBJ2-1
TGTGCCAGCAGCCCAAGACAGGGCTCCTACAATGAGCAGTTCTTC
CASSPRQGSYNEQFF
>TRBV19|TRBD1|.|TRBJ2-7
TGTGCCAGTAGTATTGGGGGGACAGGGGTCTCGAGCTCCTACGAGCAGTACTTC
CASSIGGTGVSSSYEQYF
>TRBV29-1|.|.|TRBJ1-1
TGCAGCTCCCGTTGGGCCACTGAAGCTTTCTTT
CSSRWATEAFF
>TRBV4-1|.|once|TRBJ1-5
TGCGCCAGCAGCCAAGAAGATCAGGGTCGGCCCCAGCATTTT
CASSQEDQGRPQHF
>TRBV19|TRBD1|.|TRBJ2-1
TGTGCCACCCAGGACTCGACAGGGCATAAGCAGTTCTTC
CATQDSTGHKQFF